This T cell receptor beta chain was observed in a study of cytomegalovirus exposure and HLA in healthy donors. Study-level points and caveats: The study put 150 or so TCR beta chains on its list as cytomegalovirus-associated.

Notes on this clone: The antigen is undetermined.

CDR1 MDHEN and CDR2 SYDVKM come from the germline V gene. The length of the CDR3 is 16 residues. J was trimmed by 4 bases and V by 3 bases; bases with no gene match: 8. Produced via immunoSEQ multiplex PCR; TCRdb's table is partial and in-frame only. The repertoire holds some 250,000 clones, 90% seen once, with 0.37% in the top ten. The receptor was derived from a woman under 30 in good health and CMV-seronegative. Sequenced: PBMCs. The J gene is TRBJ2-3, the V gene TRBV28; 9 bases map to TRBD1. CDR3 in amino acids: CASSFSGQGVADTQYF. Written as DNA, the CDR3 is TGTGCCAGCAGTTTCTCGGGACAGGGTGTCGCAGATACGCAGTATTTT.